This T cell receptor beta chain was sequenced during a study of T cell repertoires in cytomegalovirus infection. Study-level information: It was the public TCR beta signatures that indicated both CMV infection and matching HLA type. Study findings and constraints: The cumulative frequency of public TCR beta families identified carriers of CMV plus the relevant HLA. CMV-specific HLA-C-restricted TCR beta clonotypes dominated the ex vivo response.

Germline loops: CDR1 SEHNR, CDR2 FQNEAQ (reference sequence). V shed 5 bases and J shed 7 bases, with 14 bases lying between them. The CDR3 totals 14 residues. On this clonotype: The antigen is unknown.

TCRdb re-called the reads with MiXCR, one entry per CDR3 protein. The repertoire has 400,000 to 550,000 distinct CDR3 sequences, 11% of them found once; the top ten carry approximately 10%. The receptor comes from a human donor in good health (CMV status not recorded). Some clones in this sample may be carry-over from other donors' samples. Material for sequencing was PBMCs. The J gene is TRBJ2-2, the V gene TRBV7-9; no clear D gene. The CDR3 region has the DNA TGTGCCAGCAGCCCCTACCCGGGTGGCGGGGAGCTGTTTTTT. This codes for CASSPYPGGGELFF. Together with reference TRBV7-9 and TRBJ2-2, the CDR3 gives the full variable domain: DTGVSQNPRHKITKRGQNVTFRCDPISEHNRLYWYRQTLGQGPEFLTYFQNEAQLEKSRLLSDRFSAERPKGSFSTLEIQRTEQGDSAMYLCASSPYPGGGELFFGEGSRLTVL.